This note documents a single T cell receptor (beta chain) sequence. Its antigen is undetermined. Trimming removed 4 bases from V and 3 bases from J; junction bases left unmatched: 2. CDR3 length: 14 residues. Per the germline V gene, CDR1 is SNHLY and CDR2 is FYNNEI. This sample stems from a study of OX40 agonist ivuxolimab in advanced cancers. Overall study: Head and neck, renal cell, melanoma or hepatocellular carcinoma were the cancers that dose-escalation patients had. Of mixed ages from about 23 to 79 and averaging about 60 years, the group was more than 65% male. General study findings and limits: Specificity for antigen went undetermined in the expanded peripheral T cells. CD4+ T cells averaged fewer expanded clones than CD8+ T cells.

Sequencing was performed with immunoSEQ multiplex PCR; in TCRdb, only in-frame clones are kept and a portion is missing. In the table there are about 90,000 clones, more than 70% of which are singletons. The gene calls are TRBV2 and TRBJ1-5; 8 bases align to TRBD1. Here the sequenced sample was CD4+ or CD8+ T cells sorted from blood, taken in a trial of the OX40 agonist ivuxolimab. This TCR was sampled from an adult with an advanced solid tumor such as melanoma, head and neck, liver or kidney cancer. The CDR3 coding sequence is TGTGCCAGCAGTGGACAGGGGAACAATCAGCCCCAGCATTTT. It translates to CASSGQGNNQPQHF.